The clone carrying this TCR beta chain came up many times. Its antigen is not known. This entry comes from a study of T-cell reconstitution after alpha-beta-depleted transplantation in children. Overall study results and limits: Surviving thymic progenitors and recipient T cells were the source of high TCRbeta diversity at day 60 in some patients. The authors attributed T-cell counts and diversity one year after transplant mostly to newly produced T cells. About two months after transplant, alpha-beta T cells reportedly came from several hundred expanded graft clones.

Trimming shortened V by 0 bases and J by 2 bases, and 10 bases separated the two germline ends. The CDR3 extends over 15 amino acids. CDR1 is SGHNT and CDR2 is YENEEA in the germline V gene. Unique molecular identifiers tagged the TCRbeta library. TCRdb re-derived calls from the PCR reads in MiXCR, one entry per CDR3 protein. The table records hundreds of thousands of distinct CDR3 sequences, 11% of them present only once. Sequenced material: PBMCs, taken before TCRalphabeta/CD19-depleted stem cell transplant. This TCR was recovered from a child less than two years old with acute myeloid leukemia, due to receive a stem cell transplant. The chain recombines TRBV11-3 with TRBJ2-5; D may be TRBD1 (5 bases). The CDR3: CASSLETVYQETQYF. DNA for the CDR3: TGTGCCAGCAGCTTAGAGACAGTTTATCAAGAGACCCAGTACTTC.